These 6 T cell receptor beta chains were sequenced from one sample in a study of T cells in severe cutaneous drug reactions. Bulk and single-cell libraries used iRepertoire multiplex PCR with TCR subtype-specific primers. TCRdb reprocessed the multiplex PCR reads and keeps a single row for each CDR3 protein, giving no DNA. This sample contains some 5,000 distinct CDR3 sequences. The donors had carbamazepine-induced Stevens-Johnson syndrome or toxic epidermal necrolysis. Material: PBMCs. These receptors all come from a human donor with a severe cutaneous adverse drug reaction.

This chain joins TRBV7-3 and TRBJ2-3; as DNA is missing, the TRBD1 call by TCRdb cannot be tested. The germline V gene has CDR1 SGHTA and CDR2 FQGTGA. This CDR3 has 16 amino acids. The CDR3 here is CASSRGGGREWDTQYF. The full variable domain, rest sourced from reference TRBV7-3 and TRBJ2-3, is GAGVSQTPSNKVTEKGKYVELRCDPISGHTALYWYRQSLGQGPEFLIYFQGTGAADDSGLPNDRFFAVRPEGSVSTLKIQRTERGDSAVYLCASSRGGGREWDTQYFGPGTRLTVL.

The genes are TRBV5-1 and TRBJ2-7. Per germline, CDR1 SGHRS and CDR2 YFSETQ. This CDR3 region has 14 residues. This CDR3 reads CASSGVSGVYEQYF.

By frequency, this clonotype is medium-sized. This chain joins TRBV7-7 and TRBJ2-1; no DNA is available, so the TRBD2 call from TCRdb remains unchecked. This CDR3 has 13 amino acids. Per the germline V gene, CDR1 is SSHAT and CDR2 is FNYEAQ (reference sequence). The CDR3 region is CASSRGLDNEQFF.

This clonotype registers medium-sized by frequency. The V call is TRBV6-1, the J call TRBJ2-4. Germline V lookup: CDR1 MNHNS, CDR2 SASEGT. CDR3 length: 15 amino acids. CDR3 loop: CASSSIAGRKNIQYF.

CDR3: CASNLAVAYNEQFF. The chain couples TRBV18 to TRBJ2-1; TCRdb's D call, TRBD2, is unchecked because there is no DNA. The CDR3 contains 14 residues. Looked up from germline, CDR1 is KGHSH and CDR2 is LQKENI.

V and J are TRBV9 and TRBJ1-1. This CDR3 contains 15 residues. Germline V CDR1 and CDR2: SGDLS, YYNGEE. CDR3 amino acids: CASSVSGTMNTEAFF.